The clone carrying this T cell receptor beta chain was picked up one time. Its target is unknown. CDR1 and CDR2 (germline): SGHRS, YFSETQ. V gave up 4 bases and J gave up 3 bases, with 14 bases separating them. The CDR3 is 15 residues long. These data belong to a study of cytomegalovirus exposure and HLA in healthy donors. At the level of the study: Falling in the Caucasian-associated ancestry cluster were 80% to 85% of 398 genotyped donors. Study-level results: Later analysis indicated greater clonal expansion among HLA-associated TCR beta chains than among equally common other chains. In vitro confirmation showed a few CMV-associated chains to be CMV antigen specific.

Healthy individuals who donated bone marrow served as the donors. The primer mix had 60 Vbeta and 13 Jbeta primers. Profiling relied on immunoSEQ multiplex PCR, and the TCRdb table lists in-frame clones only, not all of them. The table has 100,000 to 150,000 clones, about 73% seen once; the top ten hold over 5%. The V and J genes are TRBV5-1 and TRBJ2-1, with a weak D call TRBD1 (5 bases). The sequencing sample was made of PBMCs. This TCR was sampled from a woman in her thirties or forties in good health and CMV-seronegative. Written as DNA, the CDR3 is TGCGCCAGCAGCCTGTTGGGGCTGGGCTACAATGAGCAGTTCTTC. It is translated as CASSLLGLGYNEQFF.